The text below deals with one T cell receptor beta chain. Its antigen is still unknown. The time point here: peripheral blood 6 weeks after treatment start. The sample comes from a study of PD-L1 blockade in urothelial cancer. Study summary: Blood analysis took place 3 weeks (second dose) and 6 weeks after treatment start. Per blood sample, T cells had a median of roughly 150,000. Regarding the study as a whole: Below-median pretreatment blood TCR clonality was associated with improved progression-free and overall survival.

This CDR3 contains 16 residues. Trimming left V 6 bases short and J 4 bases short, with 18 bases between. Germline V lookup: CDR1 MDHEN, CDR2 SYDVKM. The protocol was immunoSEQ multiplex PCR, while the TCRdb copy is restricted to in-frame clones and leaves out a portion. The sample has 40,000 to 60,000 clones, roughly 80% seen once. The receptor's source is a man between 65 and 85 years old with urothelial cancer. This sample comprised PBMCs, obtained around atezolizumab (anti-PD-L1) treatment. The rearrangement uses TRBV28 and TRBJ1-4; no clear D gene. CDR3 sequence (DNA): TGTGCCAGCAGCCCCCGAGGCGGAGTGGATAATGAAAAACTGTTTTTT. Protein sequence: CASSPRGGVDNEKLFF.